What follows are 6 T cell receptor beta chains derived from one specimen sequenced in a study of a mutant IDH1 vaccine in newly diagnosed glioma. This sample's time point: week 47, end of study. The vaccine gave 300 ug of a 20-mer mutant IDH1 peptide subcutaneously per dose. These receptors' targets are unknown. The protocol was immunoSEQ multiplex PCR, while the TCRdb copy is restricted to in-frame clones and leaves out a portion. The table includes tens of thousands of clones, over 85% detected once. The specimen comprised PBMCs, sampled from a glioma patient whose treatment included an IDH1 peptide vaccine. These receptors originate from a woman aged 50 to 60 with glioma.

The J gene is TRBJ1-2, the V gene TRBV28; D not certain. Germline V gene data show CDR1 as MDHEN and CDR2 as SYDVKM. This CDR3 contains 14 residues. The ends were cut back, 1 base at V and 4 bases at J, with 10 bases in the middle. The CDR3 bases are TGTGCCAGCAGTTTATTGGTACGGGGCTATGGCTACACCTTC. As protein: CASSLLVRGYGYTF.

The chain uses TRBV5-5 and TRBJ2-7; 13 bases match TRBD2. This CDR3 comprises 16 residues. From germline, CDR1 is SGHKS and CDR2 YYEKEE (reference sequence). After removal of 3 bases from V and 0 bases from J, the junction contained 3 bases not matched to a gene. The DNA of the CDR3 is TGTGCCAGCAGCTCAGGGACTAGCGGGACCTCCTACGAGCAGTACTTC. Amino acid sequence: CASSSGTSGTSYEQYF.

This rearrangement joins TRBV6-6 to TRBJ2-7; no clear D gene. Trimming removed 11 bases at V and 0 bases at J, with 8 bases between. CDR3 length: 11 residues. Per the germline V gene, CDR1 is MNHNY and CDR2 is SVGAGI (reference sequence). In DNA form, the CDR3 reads TGTGCCGTGCAGAGCTCCTACGAGCAGTACTTC. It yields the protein CAVQSSYEQYF.

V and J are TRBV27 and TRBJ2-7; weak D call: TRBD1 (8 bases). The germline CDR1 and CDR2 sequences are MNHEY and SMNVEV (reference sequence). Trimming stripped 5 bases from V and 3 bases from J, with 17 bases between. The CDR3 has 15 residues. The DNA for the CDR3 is TGTGCCAGCAGTCCACCACAGGGGGGGATCTACGAGCAGTACTTC. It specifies CASSPPQGGIYEQYF.

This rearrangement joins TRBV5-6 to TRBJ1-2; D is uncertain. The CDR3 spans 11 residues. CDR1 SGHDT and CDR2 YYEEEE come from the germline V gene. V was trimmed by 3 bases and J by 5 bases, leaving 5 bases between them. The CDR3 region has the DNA TGTGCCAGCAGCTCGCAATATGGCTACACCTTC. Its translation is CASSSQYGYTF. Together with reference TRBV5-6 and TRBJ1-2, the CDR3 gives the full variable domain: DAGVTQSPTHLIKTRGQQVTLRCSPKSGHDTVSWYQQALGQGPQFIFQYYEEEERQRGNFPDRFSGHQFPNYSSELNVNALLLGDSALYLCASSSQYGYTFGSGTRLTVV.

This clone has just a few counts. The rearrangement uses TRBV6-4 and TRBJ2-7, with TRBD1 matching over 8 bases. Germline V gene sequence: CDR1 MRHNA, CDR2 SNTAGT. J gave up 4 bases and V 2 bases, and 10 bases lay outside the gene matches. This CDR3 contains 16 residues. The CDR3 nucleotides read TGTGCCAGCAGTGACCGGGGTCAGGGGGCTTGTTACGAGCAGTACTTC. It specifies CASSDRGQGACYEQYF.